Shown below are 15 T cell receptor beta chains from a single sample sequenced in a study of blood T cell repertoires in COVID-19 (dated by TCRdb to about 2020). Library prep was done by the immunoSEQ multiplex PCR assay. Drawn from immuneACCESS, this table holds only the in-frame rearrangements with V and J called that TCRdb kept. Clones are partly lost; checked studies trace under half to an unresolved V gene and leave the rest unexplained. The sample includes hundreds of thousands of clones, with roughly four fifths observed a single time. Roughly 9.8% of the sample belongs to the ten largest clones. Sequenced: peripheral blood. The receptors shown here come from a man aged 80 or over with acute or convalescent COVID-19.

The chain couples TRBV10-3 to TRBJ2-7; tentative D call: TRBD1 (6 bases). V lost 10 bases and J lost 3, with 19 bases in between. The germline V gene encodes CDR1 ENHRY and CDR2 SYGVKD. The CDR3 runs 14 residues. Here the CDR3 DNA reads TGTGCCACCCAACGGGGACAAGTAAACTACGAGCAGTACTTC. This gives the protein CATQRGQVNYEQYF.

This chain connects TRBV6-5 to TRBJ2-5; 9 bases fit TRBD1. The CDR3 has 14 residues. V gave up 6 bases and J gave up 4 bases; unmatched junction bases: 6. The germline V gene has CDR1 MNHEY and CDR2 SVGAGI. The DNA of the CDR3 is TGTGCCAGCAGGCTACAGGGGGCTGGAGAGACCCAGTACTTC. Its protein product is CASRLQGAGETQYF.

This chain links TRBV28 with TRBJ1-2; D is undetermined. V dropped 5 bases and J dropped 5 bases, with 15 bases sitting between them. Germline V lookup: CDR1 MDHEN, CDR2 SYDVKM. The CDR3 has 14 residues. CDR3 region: CASSRDSFRYGYTF. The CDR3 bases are TGTGCCAGCAGTCGGGATAGTTTTCGGTATGGCTACACCTTC.

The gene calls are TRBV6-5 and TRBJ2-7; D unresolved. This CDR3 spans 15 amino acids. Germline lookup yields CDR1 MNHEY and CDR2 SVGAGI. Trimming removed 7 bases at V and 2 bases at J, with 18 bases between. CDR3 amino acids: CASIQTQQAAYEQYF. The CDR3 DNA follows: TGTGCCAGCATCCAAACCCAGCAGGCCGCCTACGAGCAGTACTTC.

CDR3 residues: CASSLDGRHYGYTF. The CDR3 region has the DNA TGTGCCAGCAGCTTGGATGGGAGGCACTATGGCTACACCTTC. V is TRBV5-4 and J is TRBJ1-2; D unclear. CDR1 and CDR2 (germline): SGHNT, YYREEE (reference sequence). V shed 0 bases and J shed 3 bases, with 9 bases lying between them. The CDR3 runs 14 residues.

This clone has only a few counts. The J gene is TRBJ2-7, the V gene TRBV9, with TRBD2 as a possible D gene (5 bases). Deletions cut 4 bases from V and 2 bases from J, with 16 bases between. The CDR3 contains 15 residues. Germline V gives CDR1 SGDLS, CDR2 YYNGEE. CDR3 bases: TGTGCCAGCAGCCCCCCTTCCAGCGGAACCTACGAGCAGTACTTC. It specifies CASSPPSSGTYEQYF. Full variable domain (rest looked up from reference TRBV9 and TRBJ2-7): DSGVTQTPKHLITATGQRVTLRCSPRSGDLSVYWYQQSLDQGLQFLIQYYNGEERAKGNILERFSAQQFPDLHSELNLSSLELGDSALYFCASSPPSSGTYEQYFGPGTRLTVT.

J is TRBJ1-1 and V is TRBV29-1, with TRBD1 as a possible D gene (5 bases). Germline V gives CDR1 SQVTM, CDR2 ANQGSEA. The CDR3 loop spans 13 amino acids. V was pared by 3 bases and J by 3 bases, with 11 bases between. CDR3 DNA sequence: TGCAGCGTTGATTACCGGGGGGACACTGAAGCTTTCTTT. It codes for CSVDYRGDTEAFF. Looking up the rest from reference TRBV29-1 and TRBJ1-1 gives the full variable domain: SAVISQKPSRDICQRGTSLTIQCQVDSQVTMMFWYRQQPGQSLTLIATANQGSEATYESGFVIDKFPISRPNLTFSTLTVSNMSPEDSSIYLCSVDYRGDTEAFFGQGTRLTVV.

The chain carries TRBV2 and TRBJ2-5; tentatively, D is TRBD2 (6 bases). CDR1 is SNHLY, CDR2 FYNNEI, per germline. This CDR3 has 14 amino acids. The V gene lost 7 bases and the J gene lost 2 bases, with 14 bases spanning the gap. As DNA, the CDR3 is TGTGCCAGCATTGTAGGAGGGGATCAAGAGACCCAGTACTTC. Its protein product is CASIVGGDQETQYF.

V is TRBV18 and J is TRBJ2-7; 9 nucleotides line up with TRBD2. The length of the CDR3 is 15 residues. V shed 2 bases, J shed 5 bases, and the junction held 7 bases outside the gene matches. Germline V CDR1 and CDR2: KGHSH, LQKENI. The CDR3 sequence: CASSPGSGRLHEQYF. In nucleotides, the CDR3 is TGTGCCAGCTCACCAGGCAGCGGGAGGTTACACGAGCAGTACTTC.

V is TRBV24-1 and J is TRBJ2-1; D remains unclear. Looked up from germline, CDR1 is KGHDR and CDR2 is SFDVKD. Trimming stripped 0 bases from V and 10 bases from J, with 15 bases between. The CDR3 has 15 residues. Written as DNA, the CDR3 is TGTGCCACCAGTGATTTGCAAAATGCGAACGGGGAGCAGTTCTTC. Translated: CATSDLQNANGEQFF.

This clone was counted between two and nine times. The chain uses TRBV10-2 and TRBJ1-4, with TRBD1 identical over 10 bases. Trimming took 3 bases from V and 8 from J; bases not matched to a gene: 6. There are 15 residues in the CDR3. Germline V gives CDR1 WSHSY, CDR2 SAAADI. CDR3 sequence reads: CASSESGTGAEKLFF. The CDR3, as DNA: TGCGCCAGCAGTGAATCAGGGACAGGGGCCGAAAAACTGTTTTTT.

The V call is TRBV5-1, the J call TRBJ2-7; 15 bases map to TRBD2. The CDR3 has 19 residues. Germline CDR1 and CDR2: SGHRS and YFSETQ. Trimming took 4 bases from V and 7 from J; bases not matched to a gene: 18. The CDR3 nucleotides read TGCGCCAGCAGCCGTTACGCCGACCGGACTAGCGGGAGGGCCTTGGAGCAGTACTTC. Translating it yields CASSRYADRTSGRALEQYF.

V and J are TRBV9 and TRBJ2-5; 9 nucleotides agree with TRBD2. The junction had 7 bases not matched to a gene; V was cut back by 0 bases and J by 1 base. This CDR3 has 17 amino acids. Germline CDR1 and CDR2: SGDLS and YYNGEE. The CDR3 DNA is TGTGCCAGCAGCGTAGGCCCAGCGGGAGGCTTCCAAGAGACCCAGTACTTC. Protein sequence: CASSVGPAGGFQETQYF.

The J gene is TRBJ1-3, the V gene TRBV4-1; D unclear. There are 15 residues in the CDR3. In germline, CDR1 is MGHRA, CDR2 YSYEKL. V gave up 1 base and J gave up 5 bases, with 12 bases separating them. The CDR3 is CASSQASVRRNTIYF. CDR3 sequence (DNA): TGCGCCAGCAGCCAAGCGTCGGTCAGGCGAAACACCATATATTTT.

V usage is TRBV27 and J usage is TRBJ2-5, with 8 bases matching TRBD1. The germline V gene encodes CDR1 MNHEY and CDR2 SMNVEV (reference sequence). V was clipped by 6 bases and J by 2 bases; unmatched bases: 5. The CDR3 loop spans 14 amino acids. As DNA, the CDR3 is TGTGCCAGCAGGGACAGGGAAAGGCAAGAGACCCAGTACTTC. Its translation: CASRDRERQETQYF.